This T cell receptor (beta chain) was sequenced in a study of pediatric ulcerative colitis. Notes on the study in general: This repertoire reflects total lymphocytes rather than subpopulations like regulatory T cells. Blood-rectal clonal overlap within each person was significantly higher in ulcerative colitis patients than controls. Acute severe colitis showed lower rectal diversity from clonal expansions.

On this clone: No antigen is known for it.

Assay: immunoSEQ multiplex PCR; the TCRdb copy retains only in-frame clones and omits some. The sample has around 64,000 clones, 86% seen once; the top ten hold nearly 3.5%. The CDR3 covers 14 residues. Trimming removed 7 bases from V and 2 bases from J, with 13 bases in between. The germline CDR1 and CDR2 sequences are ENHRY and SYGVKD. The blood sample was taken during the colonoscopy visit. The receptor was derived from a boy under 18 with severe ulcerative colitis. Source material: blood. This rearrangement joins TRBV10-3 to TRBJ2-3, with D tentatively TRBD2 (6 bases). CDR3 DNA sequence: TGTGCCATCACCCGGGACTCATCCACAGATACGCAGTATTTT. It codes for CAITRDSSTDTQYF.